The clone carrying this T cell receptor (beta chain) has just one count. What it binds is not known. The PCR used 60 Vbeta and 13 Jbeta primers. TCRdb keeps only in-frame clones here, not all; method: immunoSEQ multiplex PCR. Counted here are about 130,000 clones, around 80% occurring once; the ten biggest clones make up roughly 2.6%. Trimming cost V 4 bases and J 7 bases, with 7 bases left between them. The CDR3 consists of 12 residues. Germline V lookup: CDR1 SGHAT, CDR2 FQDESV (reference sequence). The record originates from a study of cytomegalovirus exposure and HLA in healthy donors. General study results and limits: TCR beta V segments were, for the most part, productive about 90% or about 30% of the time in an earlier analysis. A list of about 160 TCR beta chains associated with cytomegalovirus was given. HLA alleles showed associations with 16,951 TCR beta sequences in a later analysis, at a 0.05 false discovery rate. The authors reported that TCR beta sequences could predict HLA-A and HLA-B alleles. These predictions were accurate for most subjects in the first cohort.

The chain carries TRBV11-1 and TRBJ1-4; tentative D call: TRBD1 (5 bases). Material: PBMCs. This clonotype was sampled from a man aged 45-65 years in good health and CMV-seronegative. The DNA of the CDR3 is TGTGCCAGCAGCTCGGGGGGTGAAAAACTGTTTTTT. This translates into CASSSGGEKLFF.